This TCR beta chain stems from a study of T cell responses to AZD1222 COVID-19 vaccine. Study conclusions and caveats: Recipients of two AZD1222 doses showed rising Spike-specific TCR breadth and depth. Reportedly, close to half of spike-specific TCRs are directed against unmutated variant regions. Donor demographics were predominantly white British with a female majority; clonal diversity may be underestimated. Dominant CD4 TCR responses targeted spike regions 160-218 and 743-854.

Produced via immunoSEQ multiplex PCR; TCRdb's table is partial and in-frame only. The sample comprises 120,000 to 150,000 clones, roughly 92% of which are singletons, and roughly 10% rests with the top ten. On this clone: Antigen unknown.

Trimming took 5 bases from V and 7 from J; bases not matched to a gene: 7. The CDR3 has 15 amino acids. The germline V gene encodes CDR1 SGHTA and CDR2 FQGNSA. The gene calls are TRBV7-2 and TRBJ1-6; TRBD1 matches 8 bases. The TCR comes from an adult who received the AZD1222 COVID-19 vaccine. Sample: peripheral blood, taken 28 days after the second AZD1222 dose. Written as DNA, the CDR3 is TGTGCCAGCAGCACGTACACAGGGGGAAATTCACCCCTCCACTTT. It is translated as CASSTYTGGNSPLHF.